The 15 T cell receptor beta chains below all came from one sample that was sequenced in a study of blood T cell repertoires in COVID-19. Assay: immunoSEQ multiplex PCR; the TCRdb copy retains only in-frame clones and omits some. In the table there are 150,000 to 200,000 clones, roughly 78% of which are singletons. The sample consisted of PBMCs or T cells enriched from blood (not recorded which). These receptors all come from a woman in her sixties or seventies in a cohort exposed to, infected with or recovered from COVID-19 (not recorded which).

The rearrangement links TRBV7-3 to TRBJ2-5; D might be TRBD1 (5 bases). Germline loops: CDR1 SGHTA, CDR2 FQGTGA. Trimming shortened V by 3 bases and J by 3 bases, and 8 bases separated the two germline ends. CDR3 size: 13 residues. As DNA, the CDR3 is TGTGCCAGCAGCTTTACCAGGGAAGAGACCCAGTACTTC. This sequence encodes CASSFTREETQYF.

This sequence joins TRBV7-2 and TRBJ1-1, with D possibly TRBD1 on 6 matching bases. This CDR3 is built from 15 residues. V lost 3 bases, J lost 3 bases, and 14 bases lay in between. From germline, CDR1 is SGHTA and CDR2 FQGNSA. CDR3 DNA sequence: TGTGCCAGCAGCTTCGGGACATTTAGGGACACTGAAGCTTTCTTT. Protein product: CASSFGTFRDTEAFF.

This clone has a single count. The chain couples TRBV19 to TRBJ2-2; 10 bases align to TRBD2. CDR1 and CDR2 (germline): LNHDA, SQIVND (reference sequence). V shed 7 bases, J shed 6 bases, and the junction held 5 bases outside the gene matches. The CDR3 is made up of 14 amino acids. The CDR3 coding sequence is TGTGCCAGTACCGTGCTAGCGGGAGCCGGGGAGCTGTTTTTT. This encodes CASTVLAGAGELFF.

The chain is built from TRBV6-5 and TRBJ1-6; unclear D gene. This CDR3 has 13 residues. The germline V gene encodes CDR1 MNHEY and CDR2 SVGAGI. Trimming left V 5 bases short and J 6 bases short, with 8 bases between. The CDR3 here is CASSPGLNSPLHF. CDR3 DNA: TGTGCCAGCAGTCCTGGGCTTAATTCACCCCTCCACTTT.

The chain uses TRBV20-1 and TRBJ2-7; the D is unclear. Trimming pared 6 bases from V and 0 bases from J, leaving 6 bases between. Germline CDR1 DFQATT, CDR2 SNEGSKA (reference sequence). The CDR3 is 11 amino acids. CDR3 sequence reads: CSAYLSYEQYF. As DNA, the CDR3 is TGCAGTGCCTACCTCTCCTACGAGCAGTACTTC.

The chain is built from TRBV28 and TRBJ1-3; no reliable D call. The CDR3 runs 16 residues. Germline V gives CDR1 MDHEN, CDR2 SYDVKM. Trimming took off 6 bases at V and 8 bases at J, with 23 bases between the two ends. The CDR3 region is CASSPRSGWLRDTIYF. The CDR3 nucleotides are TGTGCCAGCAGCCCCCGTTCGGGGTGGCTCCGAGACACCATATATTTT.

This rearrangement joins TRBV7-2 to TRBJ2-5; tentative D call: TRBD2 (5 bases). The V end was cut by 6 bases, the J end by 2 bases, with 10 bases between. The CDR3 consists of 13 residues. The germline V gene has CDR1 SGHTA and CDR2 FQGNSA. Here the CDR3 DNA reads TGTGCCAGCAGGAGGGCCCCACAAGAGACCCAGTACTTC. Amino acid sequence: CASRRAPQETQYF.

The DNA of the CDR3 is TGTGCCACCGCGCTCAGGACAGTGCCTGCCTACACCTTC. This sequence encodes CATALRTVPAYTF. The chain carries TRBV28 and TRBJ1-2; weak D call: TRBD1 (6 bases). The germline gives CDR1 MDHEN, CDR2 SYDVKM. This CDR3 has 13 amino acids. With 10 bases removed from V and 10 bases from J, the gap between germline ends came to 22 bases.

This clone was recorded a few times. The CDR3 spells CSVEVLEGAGRAFF. The CDR3 nucleotides read TGCAGCGTTGAAGTTCTAGAGGGGGCTGGAAGAGCTTTCTTT. This chain uses TRBV29-1 with TRBJ1-1; TRBD1 matches at 7 bases. CDR1 and CDR2 from the germline V gene are SQVTM and ANQGSEA. V lost 1 base and J lost 10; bases outside the gene matches: 12. This CDR3 is 14 amino acids long. Filled out from reference TRBV29-1 and TRBJ1-1, the complete variable domain reads SAVISQKPSRDICQRGTSLTIQCQVDSQVTMMFWYRQQPGQSLTLIATANQGSEATYESGFVIDKFPISRPNLTFSTLTVSNMSPEDSSIYLCSVEVLEGAGRAFFGQGTRLTVV.

This rearrangement joins TRBV7-9 to TRBJ1-6; D gene uncertain. There are 12 residues in the CDR3. V dropped 5 bases and J dropped 8 bases, with 7 bases sitting between them. Per germline, CDR1 SEHNR and CDR2 FQNEAQ (reference sequence). The CDR3 DNA follows: TGTGCCAGCAGCCAAAGCGATTCACCCCTCCACTTT. It encodes CASSQSDSPLHF.

This clone was seen once. The V call is TRBV29-1, the J call TRBJ2-5; a possible D gene is TRBD2 (5 bases). The CDR3 covers 12 residues. Germline V CDR1 and CDR2: SQVTM, ANQGSEA. V gave up 4 bases and J gave up 5 bases, with 11 bases separating them. The CDR3, as DNA: TGCAGCGTTGTTCCGGGATTGGAGACCCAGTACTTC. It codes for CSVVPGLETQYF.

V usage is TRBV10-3 and J usage is TRBJ2-5; 16 bases align to TRBD2. The germline CDR1 and CDR2 sequences are ENHRY and SYGVKD. The V gene end was trimmed by 10 bases and the J gene end by 4 bases; junction bases not matched to a gene: 9. The length of the CDR3 is 16 residues. The CDR3 spells CATGLAGGQSGETQYF. For the CDR3, the DNA is TGTGCCACGGGACTAGCGGGGGGGCAATCGGGAGAGACCCAGTACTTC.

The V call is TRBV18, the J call TRBJ2-1; a possible D gene is TRBD2 (6 bases). Germline V gene sequence: CDR1 KGHSH, CDR2 LQKENI. V dropped 3 bases and J dropped 2 bases, with 11 bases sitting between them. This CDR3 contains 15 residues. CDR3 in DNA: TGTGCCAGCTCACCCGCTAGCGTAGCCTACAATGAGCAGTTCTTC. This translates into CASSPASVAYNEQFF. Variable domain in full (rest from reference TRBV18 and TRBJ2-1): NAGVMQNPRHLVRRRGQEARLRCSPMKGHSHVYWYRQLPEEGLKFMVYLQKENIIDESGMPKERFSAEFPKEGPSILRIQQVVRGDSAAYFCASSPASVAYNEQFFGPGTRLTVL.

Here the CDR3 reads CASRDSTSGNSPLHF. Written as DNA, the CDR3 is TGTGCCAGCAGGGATAGTACCAGCGGGAATTCACCCCTCCACTTT. This chain uses TRBV5-4 with TRBJ1-6; D not resolved. This CDR3 has 15 residues. Germline CDR1 is SGHNT and CDR2 is YYREEE (reference sequence). The V end lost 5 bases, the J end lost 7 bases, and 16 bases lay between the germline ends.

This clone was counted a single time. The chain links TRBV5-6 to TRBJ2-4; D possibly corresponds to TRBD1 (5 bases). From germline, CDR1 is SGHDT and CDR2 YYEEEE. Trimming took off 4 bases at V and 8 bases at J, with 19 bases between the two ends. There are 15 residues in the CDR3. This chain's CDR3 is CASSRNNGAAYIQYF. The CDR3 nucleotides read TGTGCCAGCAGCAGAAACAATGGGGCAGCATACATTCAGTACTTC.